This passage covers 28 T cell receptor beta chains from one sample sequenced in a study of Graves' ophthalmopathy and Graves' hyperthyroidism. RNA served as the template for amplifying TCR beta CDR3 regions. RT-PCR in the first round used HTBI primers; a second-round multiplex PCR followed. TCRdb recomputed calls from the multiplex PCR reads with MiXCR, one row per CDR3 protein. The sample yields around 600,000 distinct CDR3 sequences, roughly two fifths seen once. Specimen: peripheral blood. The receptors come from an adult man with Graves' ophthalmopathy.

The chain combines TRBV25-1 with TRBJ2-7; possibly TRBD2 for D (6 bases). The germline gives CDR1 MGHDK, CDR2 SYGVNS. Trimming cost V 7 bases and J 4 bases, with 14 bases left between them. The CDR3 consists of 13 residues. In DNA, the CDR3 is TGTGCCAGCAATACCGGGAGAGGATACGAGCAGTACTTC. Translated, it gives CASNTGRGYEQYF.

The chain recombines TRBV25-1 with TRBJ1-2; a weak D match, TRBD1 (5 bases). CDR1 and CDR2 from the germline V gene are MGHDK and SYGVNS. V lost 8 bases to trimming and J lost 3 bases, with 10 bases between them. The CDR3 length is 12 residues. CDR3 amino acids: CASLGEDYGYTF. The CDR3 DNA sequence: TGTGCCAGCTTGGGGGAGGACTATGGCTACACCTTC.

The J gene is TRBJ2-3, the V gene TRBV25-1, with D perhaps given as TRBD1 or TRBD2 (5 bases each). Germline values: CDR1 MGHDK, CDR2 SYGVNS. V was cut by 1 base and J by 2 bases, with 10 bases left in between. The CDR3 is 15 amino acids. The CDR3 here is CASSEFTGPTDTQYF. The DNA for the CDR3 is TGTGCCAGCAGTGAATTCACGGGACCCACAGATACGCAGTATTTT.

This clonotype came up many times. The rearrangement joins TRBV20-1 to TRBJ2-7; 7 bases map to TRBD2. Germline CDR1 is DFQATT and CDR2 is SNEGSKA (reference sequence). V trimming: 5 bases; J trimming: 4 bases; junction bases outside the gene matches: 8. This CDR3 contains 13 residues. The DNA of the CDR3 is TGCAGTGCTTCTCCGGGACTATCGTACGAGCAGTACTTC. This translates into CSASPGLSYEQYF.

At least ten counts were recorded for this clonotype. The CDR3 region has the DNA TGTGCCAGCAGTCCTCGAGACCAAGAGACCCAGTACTTC. Translated, it gives CASSPRDQETQYF. The chain has TRBV18 and TRBJ2-5; D is uncertain. This CDR3 is 13 amino acids long. CDR1 and CDR2 (germline): KGHSH, LQKENI. V shed 8 bases and J shed 0 bases, with 10 bases lying between them.

Remarks on this clonotype: The CDR3 end shows no conserved phenylalanine or tryptophan, and so a read error is likely. The DNA is left out, because the CDR3 cannot be placed on it with certainty; the CDR3 is given as TCRdb lists it. The CDR3 is CASSADRE. This chain links TRBV5-1 with TRBJ1-4; the table's D call TRBD1 went unverified against the DNA. The CDR3 is 8 residues long, ends included. The germline V gene encodes CDR1 SGHRS and CDR2 YFSETQ.

This clonotype occurred many times. The chain uses TRBV29-1 and TRBJ1-1; D is perhaps TRBD1 (5 bases). The CDR3 is made up of 13 amino acids. V was clipped by 4 bases and J by 3 bases, with 12 bases between them. Germline CDR1 and CDR2: SQVTM and ANQGSEA. The CDR3 DNA reads TGCAGCGTTGGTCAGGGATGGGACACTGAAGCTTTCTTT. This sequence encodes CSVGQGWDTEAFF.

The chain links TRBV3-1 to TRBJ1-1; no clear D. V gave up 1 base and J gave up 5 bases, with 8 bases separating them. The CDR3 extends over 13 amino acids. CDR1 is LGHDT and CDR2 is YNNKEL in the germline V gene (reference sequence). The CDR3 protein is CASSQGQVTEAFF. The CDR3 DNA reads as TGTGCCAGCAGCCAAGGTCAGGTAACTGAAGCTTTCTTT.

As for this clonotype: A junction end diverges from the germline sequence, so it may reflect a read error. The rearrangement uses TRBV7-3 and TRBJ1-3, with TRBD1 as a possible D gene (5 bases). CDR3 length: 15 amino acids. CDR1 and CDR2 from the germline V gene are SGHTA and FQGTGA. CDR3 in amino acids: CTSRSPGYSGNTIYF. The CDR3 nucleotides are TGTACCAGCAGATCCCCAGGGTACTCTGGAAACACCATATATTTT.

For this clonotype: This may arise from a read error, as a much more abundant clone is one base away. The chain employs TRBV10-3 and TRBJ2-5; 7 nucleotides agree with TRBD2. From germline, CDR1 is ENHRY and CDR2 SYGVKD. The CDR3 covers 12 residues. The DNA of the CDR3 is TGTGCCAGGTTCGGGAGGACGGAGACCCGGTACTTC. It specifies CARFGRTETRYF.

This clonotype was seen ten or more times. J is TRBJ1-4 and V is TRBV24-1; TRBD1 matches at 10 bases. This CDR3 has 16 residues. Per the germline V gene, CDR1 is KGHDR and CDR2 is SFDVKD. The junction had 9 bases not matched to a gene; V was cut back by 4 bases and J by 8 bases. The CDR3 DNA sequence: TGTGCCACCAGTGACCGAGGACAGGGGGAGAGGGAAAAACTGTTTTTT. Protein sequence: CATSDRGQGEREKLFF.

V is TRBV2 and J is TRBJ1-4, with 7 bases aligning to TRBD1. The CDR3 length is 13 residues. Germline-derived CDR1 and CDR2 are SNHLY and FYNNEI. Losses at the gene ends were 6 bases for V and 5 bases for J; bases not matched to a gene: 3. The CDR3 bases are TGTGCCAGCAGGGACAGGAGAAATGAAAAACTGTTTTTT. It codes for CASRDRRNEKLFF. The complete variable domain, with remaining parts taken from reference TRBV2 and TRBJ1-4, reads EPEVTQTPSHQVTQMGQEVILRCVPISNHLYFYWYRQILGQKVEFLVSFYNNEISEKSEIFDDQFSVERPDGSNFTLKIRSTKLEDSAMYFCASRDRRNEKLFFGSGTQLSVL.

This clonotype showed up just once. The chain links TRBV25-1 to TRBJ1-2, with 9 nucleotides matching TRBD1. This CDR3 has 14 amino acids. V was clipped by 5 bases and J by 7 bases; unmatched bases: 8. Per germline, CDR1 MGHDK and CDR2 SYGVNS. The CDR3 loop reads CASSHTPGQGGYTF. The DNA for the CDR3 is TGTGCCAGCAGTCACACTCCGGGACAGGGTGGCTACACCTTC.

This clonotype appeared many times. The genes are TRBV5-8 and TRBJ1-1; D is ambiguous. Deletions cut 4 bases from V and 6 bases from J, with 13 bases between. CDR1 is SGHTS and CDR2 is YDEGEE in the germline V gene. This CDR3 spans 13 amino acids. The DNA of the CDR3 is TGTGCCAGCAGCCCCGACCTCTCGCCTGAAGCTTTCTTT. Translation gives CASSPDLSPEAFF.

This clonotype appeared a few times. The chain has TRBV20-1 and TRBJ2-2; 11 bases match TRBD2. The CDR3 sequence is 14 residues long. Looked up from germline, CDR1 is DFQATT and CDR2 is SNEGSKA (reference sequence). With V trimmed by 2 bases and J by 7 bases, 3 bases remained unmatched. CDR3 region: CSARLAGGSGELFF. CDR3 DNA sequence: TGCAGTGCTAGACTAGCGGGGGGTAGCGGGGAGCTGTTTTTT.

CDR3 sequence: CSVALGPYYGYTF. CDR3 nucleotide sequence: TGCAGCGTTGCTCTAGGCCCCTACTATGGCTACACCTTC. The V gene is TRBV29-1, the J gene TRBJ1-2; D uncertain. The ends were cut back, 4 bases at V and 3 bases at J, with 12 bases in the middle. The CDR3 totals 13 residues. Germline loops: CDR1 SQVTM, CDR2 ANQGSEA.

The chain has TRBV10-3 and TRBJ1-3, with 7 bases matching TRBD1. In germline, CDR1 is ENHRY, CDR2 SYGVKD. V shed 5 bases, J shed 0 bases, and the junction held 13 bases outside the gene matches. The CDR3 is made up of 18 amino acids. The CDR3 region is CAISPLAGQTNSGNTIYF. The CDR3 region has the DNA TGTGCCATCAGTCCACTAGCGGGACAGACCAACTCTGGAAACACCATATATTTT.

This clonotype was detected only a few times. The chain employs TRBV7-6 and TRBJ2-7; 12 nucleotides agree with TRBD2. The germline CDR1 and CDR2 sequences are SGHVS and FNYEAQ. V was clipped by 5 bases and J by 4 bases; unmatched bases: 3. The CDR3 sequence is 14 residues long. CDR3 residues: CASSVTSGGYEQYF. In DNA, the CDR3 is TGTGCCAGCAGCGTGACTAGCGGGGGTTACGAGCAGTACTTC.

The rearrangement joins TRBV29-1 to TRBJ2-7, with TRBD1 identical over 9 bases. CDR1 and CDR2 from the germline V gene are SQVTM and ANQGSEA. The CDR3 covers 14 residues. The trim removed 7 bases at V and 6 bases at J, leaving 13 bases unmatched. For the CDR3, the DNA is TGCAGCGCCAGCAGTTCCGTGGACAGGGGCGAGCAGTACTTC. Protein: CSASSSVDRGEQYF.

This chain joins TRBV2 and TRBJ2-5; 8 nucleotides align to TRBD2. Germline values: CDR1 SNHLY, CDR2 FYNNEI. The CDR3 loop spans 17 amino acids. The V and J ends lost 3 bases and 2 bases, in that order; junction bases with no gene match: 11. The CDR3 loop reads CASSERGARQPQETQYF. Here the CDR3 DNA reads TGTGCCAGCAGTGAGCGGGGGGCTCGACAGCCTCAAGAGACCCAGTACTTC.

This clonotype was recorded at least ten times. This chain links TRBV7-2 with TRBJ1-4; D gene unclear. The CDR3 sequence is 15 residues long. V was clipped by 5 bases and J by 0 bases, with 10 bases between them. The germline V gene encodes CDR1 SGHTA and CDR2 FQGNSA. The CDR3 sequence is CASSPPFATNEKLFF. In DNA form, the CDR3 reads TGTGCCAGCAGCCCACCTTTTGCAACTAATGAAAAACTGTTTTTT.

The rearrangement joins TRBV12-3 or TRBV12-4 to TRBJ2-7; 7 positions match TRBD2. Trimming removed 5 bases from V and 0 bases from J; junction bases left unmatched: 10. This CDR3 is built from 16 residues. CDR3 protein: CASSALSGASSYEQYF. Here the CDR3 DNA reads TGTGCCAGCAGTGCTCTCAGCGGGGCGAGCTCCTACGAGCAGTACTTC.

This clonotype was seen repeatedly, ten times or more. The V call is TRBV5-1, the J call TRBJ2-5; D is perhaps TRBD1 (6 bases). The CDR3 contains 15 residues. V dropped 0 bases and J dropped 2 bases, with 11 bases sitting between them. CDR1 SGHRS and CDR2 YFSETQ come from the germline V gene. Here the CDR3 DNA reads TGCGCCAGCAGCTTGGTTACAGGGCGTCAAGAGACCCAGTACTTC. It is translated as CASSLVTGRQETQYF.

Concerning this clonotype: No conserved phenylalanine or tryptophan ends this CDR3, so it is likely a read error. The DNA is omitted, as the CDR3 cannot be located on it reliably, and the CDR3 follows TCRdb's listing. The chain joins TRBV2 to TRBJ1-2; the D call TRBD1 from the table was never checked on the DNA. Germline CDR1 SNHLY, CDR2 FYNNEI. The CDR3 is 11 amino acids long, termini counted. This CDR3 is CASSDRRQVQE.

As to this clonotype: At one boundary the junction diverges from the germline segment, which might be a read error. The chain links TRBV7-9 to TRBJ2-7; D tentatively reads TRBD1 or TRBD2 (5 bases each). Per the germline V gene, CDR1 is SEHNR and CDR2 is FQNEAQ (reference sequence). There are 14 residues in the CDR3. This chain's CDR3 is CASSARGSGYEQYF. CDR3 coding DNA: TGCGCCAGCAGCGCAAGGGGCAGCGGATACGAGCAGTACTTC.

This clonotype has a count of ten or more. The chain is built from TRBV25-1 and TRBJ1-1; D remains ambiguous. Trimming removed 6 bases from V and 0 bases from J, with 8 bases in between. CDR3 size: 13 residues. CDR1 MGHDK and CDR2 SYGVNS come from the germline V gene. The CDR3 here is CASSEGMNTEAFF. The DNA for the CDR3 is TGTGCCAGCAGCGAAGGGATGAACACTGAAGCTTTCTTT.

This clonotype came up many times. The rearrangement joins TRBV7-9 to TRBJ2-5, with D perhaps matching TRBD2 (5 bases). V was pared by 7 bases and J by 5 bases, with 23 bases between. Germline values: CDR1 SEHNR, CDR2 FQNEAQ (reference sequence). The CDR3 runs to 16 residues. CDR3 DNA: TGTGCCAGCACCTCAAAATTGCAGGAGGAGATGGAGACCCAGTACTTC. Its protein is CASTSKLQEEMETQYF.

The chain's CDR3 is CASSGGILTGELFF. The CDR3 nucleotides read TGTGCCAGCAGCGGCGGGATCCTCACCGGGGAGCTGTTTTTT. The chain links TRBV7-9 to TRBJ2-2; maybe TRBD2 (6 bases). The CDR3 runs to 14 residues. The germline gives CDR1 SEHNR, CDR2 FQNEAQ (reference sequence). The V end lost 5 bases, the J end lost 4 bases, and 11 bases lay between the germline ends.